The next 25 T cell receptor beta chains were all read from a single sample in a study of OX40 agonist ivuxolimab in advanced cancers. The protocol was immunoSEQ multiplex PCR, while the TCRdb copy is restricted to in-frame clones and leaves out a portion. The sample yields tens of thousands of clones, around nine tenths seen once. The sample here was CD4+ or CD8+ T cells sorted from blood, taken in a trial of the OX40 agonist ivuxolimab. The receptors originated from an adult with an advanced solid tumor such as melanoma, head and neck, liver or kidney cancer.

The rearrangement links TRBV27 to TRBJ1-5; weak D call: TRBD1 (5 bases). Deletions cut 5 bases from V and 2 bases from J, with 10 bases between. Per the germline V gene, CDR1 is MNHEY and CDR2 is SMNVEV (reference sequence). The CDR3 has 14 amino acids. CDR3 loop: CASSAGSGNQPQHF. CDR3 bases: TGTGCCAGCAGTGCAGGGTCGGGCAATCAGCCCCAGCATTTT.

A single count supports this clone. For the CDR3, the DNA is TGTGCCACCAGCACCGGAGCCTACGAGCAGTACTTC. Its protein is CATSTGAYEQYF. The chain links TRBV15 to TRBJ2-7; no clear D gene. Germline CDR1 and CDR2: LNHNV and YYDKDF (reference sequence). The CDR3 is made up of 12 amino acids. Trimming took 4 bases from V and 2 from J, leaving 6 bases between them.

The chain joins TRBV13 to TRBJ2-3, with 9 positions matching TRBD2. This CDR3 is built from 15 residues. Germline CDR1 is PRHDT and CDR2 is FYEKMQ (reference sequence). V lost 7 bases, J lost 9 bases, and 14 bases stayed unmatched. CDR3 residues: CASTTGTSIEQTQYF. The CDR3 nucleotides read TGTGCCAGCACCACCGGGACTAGCATCGAGCAGACGCAGTATTTT.

This chain connects TRBV18 to TRBJ2-7; no clear D. CDR1 and CDR2 from the germline V gene are KGHSH and LQKENI. V lost 3 bases and J lost 0, with 9 bases in between. The CDR3 contains 14 residues. The CDR3 sequence is CASSPVETSYEQYF. In DNA form, the CDR3 reads TGTGCCAGCTCACCGGTGGAGACCTCCTACGAGCAGTACTTC.

The V and J genes are TRBV23-1 and TRBJ2-1; 7 nucleotides line up with TRBD2. TRBV23-1 is an ORF; its function is uncertain. Trimming removed 1 base from V and 2 bases from J; junction bases left unmatched: 8. The CDR3 extends over 17 amino acids. DNA of the CDR3: TGCGCCAGCAGTCAATATGGGAGGGGTCTAACCTACAATGAGCAGTTCTTC. Translated, it gives CASSQYGRGLTYNEQFF.

The J gene is TRBJ1-6, the V gene TRBV5-6, with no clear D. The CDR3 runs to 13 residues. Per the germline V gene, CDR1 is SGHDT and CDR2 is YYEEEE. With 7 bases removed from V and 6 bases from J, the gap between germline ends came to 11 bases. The CDR3 loop reads CASETRSNSPLHF. CDR3 bases: TGTGCCAGCGAAACTCGTAGTAATTCACCCCTCCACTTT.

This clone was observed a single time. The chain combines TRBV7-3 with TRBJ2-1; 11 bases fit TRBD2. V trimming: 2 bases; J trimming: 6 bases; junction bases outside the gene matches: 3. The CDR3 covers 15 residues. Germline lookup yields CDR1 SGHTA and CDR2 FQGTGA. CDR3 nucleotide sequence: TGTGCCAGCAGCTTAGATGGGACTAGCGGCAATGAGCAGTTCTTC. Encoded protein: CASSLDGTSGNEQFF.

The genes are TRBV5-1 and TRBJ2-7; the D is unclear. The germline V gene encodes CDR1 SGHRS and CDR2 YFSETQ. This CDR3 spans 14 amino acids. V was pared by 0 bases and J by 3 bases, with 10 bases between. The CDR3 protein is CASSLGSGYYEQYF. CDR3 DNA: TGCGCCAGCAGCTTGGGGTCCGGGTACTACGAGCAGTACTTC.

The rearrangement links TRBV7-8 to TRBJ2-7; perhaps TRBD1 as D (6 bases). The CDR3 covers 14 residues. The V gene lost 3 bases and the J gene lost 7 bases, with 16 bases spanning the gap. The germline gives CDR1 SGHVS, CDR2 FQNEAQ. In DNA, the CDR3 is TGTGCCAGCAGCTTGCAGGGGATAAGCATTGAGCAGTACTTC. This sequence encodes CASSLQGISIEQYF.

The chain is built from TRBV7-7 and TRBJ2-2; 11 nucleotides match TRBD2. Germline CDR1 SSHAT, CDR2 FNYEAQ (reference sequence). With 7 bases clipped from V and 4 bases from J, the junction kept 5 bases outside the gene matches. The CDR3 runs to 15 residues. The CDR3 loop reads CASTRLAGSTGELFF. Here the CDR3 DNA reads TGTGCCAGCACCAGACTAGCGGGGAGCACCGGGGAGCTGTTTTTT.

The chain couples TRBV5-4 to TRBJ2-1, with 7 bases fitting TRBD2. Losses at the gene ends were 4 bases for V and 1 base for J; bases not matched to a gene: 11. Germline CDR1 reads SGHNT; CDR2 reads YYREEE (reference sequence). There are 17 residues in the CDR3. DNA of the CDR3: TGTGCCAGCAGCCAAGCTGAGCGGGGTGGATCCTACAATGAGCAGTTCTTC. It encodes CASSQAERGGSYNEQFF. Full variable domain (outside the CDR3, taken from reference TRBV5-4 and TRBJ2-1): ETGVTQSPTHLIKTRGQQVTLRCSSQSGHNTVSWYQQALGQGPQFIFQYYREEENGRGNFPPRFSGLQFPNYSSELNVNALELDDSALYLCASSQAERGGSYNEQFFGPGTRLTVL.

This clone was counted a few times. The chain employs TRBV19 and TRBJ2-3; D may correspond to TRBD1 or TRBD2 (5 bases each). The germline V gene encodes CDR1 LNHDA and CDR2 SQIVND (reference sequence). The CDR3 extends over 15 amino acids. The germline V and J ends were trimmed by 4 bases and 0 bases, with 11 bases remaining between them. The CDR3 sequence is CASSTGTLSTDTQYF. In DNA form, the CDR3 reads TGTGCCAGTAGTACCGGGACCCTAAGCACAGATACGCAGTATTTT. Combining the CDR3 with reference TRBV19 and TRBJ2-3 gives the whole variable domain DGGITQSPKYLFRKEGQNVTLSCEQNLNHDAMYWYRQDPGQGLRLIYYSQIVNDFQKGDIAEGYSVSREKKESFPLTVTSAQKNPTAFYLCASSTGTLSTDTQYFGPGTRLTVL.

The V and J genes are TRBV9 and TRBJ2-7; maybe TRBD1 (6 bases). The CDR3 has 15 amino acids. Germline V lookup: CDR1 SGDLS, CDR2 YYNGEE. V was cut by 4 bases and J by 2 bases, with 16 bases left in between. CDR3 sequence reads: CASSPTAGVAYEQYF. In DNA, the CDR3 is TGTGCCAGCAGCCCAACAGCAGGGGTGGCCTACGAGCAGTACTTC.

This rearrangement joins TRBV28 to TRBJ2-3; 16 bases are a match to TRBD2. This CDR3 is 19 amino acids long. CDR1 and CDR2 (germline): MDHEN, SYDVKM. Losses at the gene ends were 3 bases for V and 0 bases for J; bases not matched to a gene: 6. CDR3 loop: CASSFPGLAGGGSTDTQYF. The DNA of the CDR3 is TGTGCCAGCAGTTTTCCGGGACTAGCGGGAGGGGGGAGCACAGATACGCAGTATTTT.

This clone was recorded only once. A much larger clone differs by one base, so this may be a read error. Other DNA sequences of this sample code for an identical CDR3. The V gene is TRBV7-9, the J gene TRBJ2-3; D remains unclear. The ends were cut back, 2 bases at V and 2 bases at J, with 2 bases in the middle. The V gene's germline CDR1 is SEHNR and CDR2 FQNEAQ (reference sequence). CDR3 size: 12 residues. For the CDR3, the DNA is TGTGCCAGCAGCTTATACACAGATACGCAGTATTTT. Translating gives CASSLYTDTQYF.

The chain couples TRBV27 to TRBJ2-1; D is unclear. The CDR3 spans 15 residues. Germline V CDR1 and CDR2: MNHEY, SMNVEV (reference sequence). V lost 0 bases, J lost 4 bases, and 10 bases lay in between. CDR3 residues: CASSLSTVWYNEQFF. CDR3 DNA: TGTGCCAGCAGTTTATCCACAGTGTGGTACAATGAGCAGTTCTTC.

This chain joins TRBV2 and TRBJ2-7; 9 bases line up with TRBD1. CDR3 size: 14 residues. The V gene end was trimmed by 6 bases and the J gene end by 7 bases; junction bases not matched to a gene: 10. Per the germline V gene, CDR1 is SNHLY and CDR2 is FYNNEI. The CDR3 spells CASSPGQGFGEQYF. The CDR3 DNA follows: TGTGCCAGCAGCCCCGGACAGGGGTTTGGGGAGCAGTACTTC.

The CDR3 DNA reads TGTGCCAGCAGTTTGCGGATGTCAACTAATGAAAAACTGTTTTTT. Protein sequence: CASSLRMSTNEKLFF. The chain combines TRBV28 with TRBJ1-4, with D uncertain. V was shortened by 3 bases and J by 0 bases, with 8 bases between the two germline ends. The CDR3 consists of 15 residues. The germline V gene has CDR1 MDHEN and CDR2 SYDVKM.

V and J are TRBV27 and TRBJ2-7; D not certain. Per germline, CDR1 MNHEY and CDR2 SMNVEV (reference sequence). The CDR3 extends over 13 amino acids. V was clipped by 4 bases and J by 1 base, with 8 bases between them. CDR3 sequence (DNA): TGTGCCAGCAGTTCTACCGCTTCCTACGAGCAGTACTTC. Its protein is CASSSTASYEQYF.

This chain links TRBV27 with TRBJ2-7; D gene ambiguous. The CDR3 is 13 amino acids. Trimming cost V 5 bases and J 2 bases, with 10 bases left between them. The germline gives CDR1 MNHEY, CDR2 SMNVEV (reference sequence). CDR3 amino acids: CASSLRVAYEQYF. Written as DNA, the CDR3 is TGTGCCAGCAGTCTACGGGTAGCCTACGAGCAGTACTTC.

This clone was picked up one time. V usage is TRBV6-1 and J usage is TRBJ2-7; the match to TRBD2 covers 8 bases. V trimming: 4 bases; J trimming: 2 bases; junction bases outside the gene matches: 4. There are 14 residues in the CDR3. Germline CDR1 MNHNS, CDR2 SASEGT. The CDR3 coding sequence is TGTGCCAGCAGTGGACTAGCGAGGCCCTACGAGCAGTACTTC. This gives the protein CASSGLARPYEQYF.

The CDR3 sequence is CASSQALGEAPSGASEENEQFF. In nucleotides, the CDR3 is TGCGCCAGCAGCCAAGCCTTAGGGGAGGCTCCTAGCGGGGCTAGTGAGGAGAATGAGCAGTTCTTC. The rearrangement uses TRBV4-1 and TRBJ2-1, with 9 bases fitting TRBD2. This CDR3 contains 22 residues. Looked up from germline, CDR1 is MGHRA and CDR2 is YSYEKL. Trimming at V came to 1 base and at J to 7 bases, leaving 26 bases not matched to a gene.

This chain links TRBV4-2 with TRBJ2-7, with D tentatively TRBD1 (5 bases). Trimming stripped 1 base from V and 4 bases from J, with 8 bases between. CDR3 length equals 13 residues. Germline V gene lookup returns CDR1 LGHNA and CDR2 YNFKEQ. The CDR3 is CASSQGGRYEQYF. Written as DNA, the CDR3 is TGTGCCAGCAGCCAAGGGGGCCGTTACGAGCAGTACTTC.

The chain joins TRBV5-5 to TRBJ1-1; a possible D gene is TRBD1 (6 bases). Germline assignment: CDR1 SGHKS and CDR2 YYEKEE (reference sequence). The V end was cut by 1 base, the J end by 5 bases, with 9 bases between. This CDR3 region has 13 residues. The CDR3 sequence: CASSLNRATEAFF. CDR3 coding DNA: TGTGCCAGCAGCTTGAACAGGGCTACTGAAGCTTTCTTT.

The rearrangement links TRBV4-1 to TRBJ1-5; no firm D call. CDR1 is MGHRA, CDR2 YSYEKL, per germline. Trimming shortened V by 4 bases and J by 3 bases, and 10 bases separated the two germline ends. This CDR3 contains 14 residues. The CDR3 loop reads CASSPTASNQPQHF. As DNA, the CDR3 is TGCGCCAGCAGCCCAACAGCATCCAATCAGCCCCAGCATTTT.